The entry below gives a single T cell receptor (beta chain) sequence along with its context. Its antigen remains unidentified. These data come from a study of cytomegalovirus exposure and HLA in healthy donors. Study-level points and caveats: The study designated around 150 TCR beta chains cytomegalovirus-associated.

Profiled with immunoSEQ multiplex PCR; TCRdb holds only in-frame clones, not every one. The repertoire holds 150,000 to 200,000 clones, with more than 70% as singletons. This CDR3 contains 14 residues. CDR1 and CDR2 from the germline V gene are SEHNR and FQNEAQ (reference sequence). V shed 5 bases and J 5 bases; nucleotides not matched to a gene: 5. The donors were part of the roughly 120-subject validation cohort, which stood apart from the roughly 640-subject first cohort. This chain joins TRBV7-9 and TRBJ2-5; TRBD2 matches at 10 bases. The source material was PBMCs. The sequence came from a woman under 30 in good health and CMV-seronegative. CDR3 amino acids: CASSVSGGRETQYF. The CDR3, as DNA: TGTGCCAGCAGCGTTAGCGGGGGGCGGGAGACCCAGTACTTC.